This TCR beta chain was documented in a study of T-cell memory formation after mild COVID-19. Study-level points and caveats: Largely, contracting CD4+ clones fell within CM and EM, and contracting CD8+ clones within EMRA. Day 15 to 85 contracting clones showed balanced CD4/CD8; day 15 to 37 expanders favored CD4+.

TCRdb recomputed calls from the 5' RACE reads with MiXCR, one row per CDR3 protein. The sample has hundreds of thousands of distinct CDR3 sequences; about 23% are singletons. Points on this clonotype: Its antigen is not known.

V shed 7 bases and J shed 4 bases, with 25 bases lying between them. The CDR3 spans 16 residues. Germline values: CDR1 SQVTM, CDR2 ANQGSEA. The chain uses TRBV29-1 and TRBJ1-1, with D possibly matching TRBD1 (6 bases). The TCR sequence derives from an adult woman who had mild COVID-19 (a few samples of this study predate the infection). Cell type and time point are not known. Sequences were obtained from PBMCs or a T cell subset sorted from them (not recorded which). DNA for the CDR3: TGCAGCGCCCAGGGGTGGGGGCGCGAGTTTCGCACTGAAGCTTTCTTT. Encoded protein: CSAQGWGREFRTEAFF. The variable domain in full, with the rest retrieved from reference TRBV29-1 and TRBJ1-1, is SAVISQKPSRDICQRGTSLTIQCQVDSQVTMMFWYRQQPGQSLTLIATANQGSEATYESGFVIDKFPISRPNLTFSTLTVSNMSPEDSSIYLCSAQGWGREFRTEAFFGQGTRLTVV.